This T cell receptor beta chain was profiled in a study of blood T cell repertoires in COVID-19. The repertoire was sequenced with immunoSEQ multiplex PCR; TCRdb's copy has only in-frame clones and lacks some. The profile shows about 300,000 clones, about nine tenths of them singletons. The receptor was derived from a woman younger than 45 who had recovered from COVID-19. The sample consisted of peripheral blood.

The CDR3 sequence: CATSETGLNEQFF. The CDR3 DNA sequence: TGTGCCACCAGTGAAACAGGGTTGAATGAGCAGTTCTTC. The genes are TRBV24-1 and TRBJ2-1, with a tentative D call TRBD1 (6 bases). This CDR3 has 13 residues. V lost 4 bases and J lost 7, with 10 bases in between. Germline assignment: CDR1 KGHDR and CDR2 SFDVKD.